The clone carrying this T cell receptor (beta chain) was seen only a few times. A much larger clone differs from this one at a single base, so this may be a read error. This sample is drawn from a study of prognosis after radiotherapy for stage I lung cancer. Whole-study context: In 15 or so patients the disease was a newly diagnosed primary stage I lung tumor, whereas several had oligometastatic NSCLC following surgical resection of the primary tumor.

Germline CDR1 reads LNHDA; CDR2 reads SQIVND (reference sequence). Deletions cut 5 bases from V and 9 bases from J, with 23 bases between. The CDR3 is made up of 16 amino acids. From genomic DNA, TCR beta CDR3 was amplified by two-round multiplex PCR. First-round PCR used primers specific to each TRBV and TRBJ gene. TCRdb re-called the multiplex PCR reads through MiXCR, storing one row per CDR3 protein. The profile shows over 11,000 distinct CDR3 sequences, roughly 29% of them singletons. J is TRBJ1-5 and V is TRBV19; D is possibly TRBD1 (6 bases). The TCR originated in a donor over 45 with non-small cell lung cancer. The sample consisted of PBMCs, taken before or after stereotactic body radiation therapy (not recorded which). CDR3 nucleotide sequence: TGTGCCAGTAGTGCGTCGGGGGCGGGGGCAGGGCGGCCCCAGCATTTT. This encodes CASSASGAGAGRPQHF. The variable domain in full, completed from reference TRBV19 and TRBJ1-5, reads DGGITQSPKYLFRKEGQNVTLSCEQNLNHDAMYWYRQDPGQGLRLIYYSQIVNDFQKGDIAEGYSVSREKKESFPLTVTSAQKNPTAFYLCASSASGAGAGRPQHFGDGTRLSIL.